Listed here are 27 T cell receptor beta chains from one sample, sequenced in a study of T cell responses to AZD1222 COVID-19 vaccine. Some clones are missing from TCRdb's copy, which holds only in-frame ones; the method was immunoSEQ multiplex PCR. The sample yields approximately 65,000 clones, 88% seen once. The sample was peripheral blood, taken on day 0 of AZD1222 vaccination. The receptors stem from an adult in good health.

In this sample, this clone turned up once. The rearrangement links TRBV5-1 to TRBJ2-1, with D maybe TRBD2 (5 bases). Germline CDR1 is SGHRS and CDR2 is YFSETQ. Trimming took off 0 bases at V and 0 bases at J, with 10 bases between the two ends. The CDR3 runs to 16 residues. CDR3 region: CASSLAWESSYNEQFF. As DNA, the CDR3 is TGCGCCAGCAGCTTGGCCTGGGAGAGCTCCTACAATGAGCAGTTCTTC.

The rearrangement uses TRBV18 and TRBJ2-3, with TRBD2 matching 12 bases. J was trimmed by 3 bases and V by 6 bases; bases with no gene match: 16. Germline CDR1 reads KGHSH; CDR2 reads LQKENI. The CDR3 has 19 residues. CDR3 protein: CASSALRPTSGSSTDTQYF. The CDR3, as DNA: TGTGCCAGCTCCGCGCTAAGACCGACTAGCGGGAGTAGTACAGATACGCAGTATTTT.

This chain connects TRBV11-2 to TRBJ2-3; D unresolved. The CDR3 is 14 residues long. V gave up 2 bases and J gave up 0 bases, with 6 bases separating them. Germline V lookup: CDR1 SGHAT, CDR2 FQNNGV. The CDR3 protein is CASSLTASTDTQYF. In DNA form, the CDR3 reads TGTGCCAGCAGCTTAACTGCTAGCACAGATACGCAGTATTTT.

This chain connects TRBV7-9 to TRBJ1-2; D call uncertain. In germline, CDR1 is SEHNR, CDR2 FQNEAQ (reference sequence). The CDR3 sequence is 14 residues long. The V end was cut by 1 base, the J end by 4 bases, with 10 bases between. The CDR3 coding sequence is TGTGCCAGCAGCTTAGTAAGCCTCGGCTATGGCTACACCTTC. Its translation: CASSLVSLGYGYTF.

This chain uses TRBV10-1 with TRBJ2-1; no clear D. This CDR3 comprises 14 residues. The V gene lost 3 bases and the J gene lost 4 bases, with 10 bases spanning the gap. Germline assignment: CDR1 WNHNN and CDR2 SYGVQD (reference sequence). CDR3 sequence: CASSDISHYNEQFF. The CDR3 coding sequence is TGCGCCAGCAGTGACATAAGCCATTACAATGAGCAGTTCTTC.

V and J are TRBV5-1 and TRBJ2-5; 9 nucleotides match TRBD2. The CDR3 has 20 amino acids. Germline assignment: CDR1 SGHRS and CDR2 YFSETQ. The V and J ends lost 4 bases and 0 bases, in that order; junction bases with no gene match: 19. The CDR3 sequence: CASSVGLAGGGGPYQETQYF. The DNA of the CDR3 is TGCGCCAGCAGCGTCGGACTCGCGGGAGGGGGGGGGCCGTACCAAGAGACCCAGTACTTC.

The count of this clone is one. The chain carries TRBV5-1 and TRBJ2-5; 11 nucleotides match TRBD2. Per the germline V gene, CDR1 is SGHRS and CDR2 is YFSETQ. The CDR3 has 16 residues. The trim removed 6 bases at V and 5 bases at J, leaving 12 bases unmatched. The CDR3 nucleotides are TGCGCCAGCACGGGCACTAGCGGGAGCGTATGGGAGACCCAGTACTTC. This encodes CASTGTSGSVWETQYF.

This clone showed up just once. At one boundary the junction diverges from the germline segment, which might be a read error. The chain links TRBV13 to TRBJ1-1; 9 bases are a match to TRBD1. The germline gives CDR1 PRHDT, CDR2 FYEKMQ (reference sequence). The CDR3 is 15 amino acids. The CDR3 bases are TGTGCCAGCAGGTTAGGGACAGGGAGGATCACTGAAGCTTTCTTT. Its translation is CASRLGTGRITEAFF.

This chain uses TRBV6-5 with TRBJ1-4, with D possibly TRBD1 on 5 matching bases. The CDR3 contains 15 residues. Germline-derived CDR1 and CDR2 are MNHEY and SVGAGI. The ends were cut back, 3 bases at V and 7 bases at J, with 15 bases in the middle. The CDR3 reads CASSYITGFAEKLFF. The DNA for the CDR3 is TGTGCCAGCAGTTATATTACAGGCTTTGCTGAAAAACTGTTTTTT.

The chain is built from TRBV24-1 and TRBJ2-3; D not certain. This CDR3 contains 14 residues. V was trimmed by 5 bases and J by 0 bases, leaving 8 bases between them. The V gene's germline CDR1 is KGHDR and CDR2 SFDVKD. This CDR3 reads CATSGISSTDTQYF. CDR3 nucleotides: TGTGCCACCAGTGGTATATCTAGCACAGATACGCAGTATTTT.

In nucleotides, the CDR3 is TGTGCCAGCACTGATGCTCGGCCCAAGATGAACACTGAAGCTTTCTTT. The encoded protein is CASTDARPKMNTEAFF. The chain couples TRBV2 to TRBJ1-1; no definite D call. Per germline, CDR1 SNHLY and CDR2 FYNNEI. V shed 7 bases and J shed 0 bases, with 18 bases lying between them. CDR3 size: 16 residues.

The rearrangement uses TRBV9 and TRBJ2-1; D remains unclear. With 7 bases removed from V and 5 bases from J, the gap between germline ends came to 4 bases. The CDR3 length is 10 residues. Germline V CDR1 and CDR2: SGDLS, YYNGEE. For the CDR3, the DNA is TGTGCCAGCGGGGACAATGAGCAGTTCTTC. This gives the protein CASGDNEQFF.

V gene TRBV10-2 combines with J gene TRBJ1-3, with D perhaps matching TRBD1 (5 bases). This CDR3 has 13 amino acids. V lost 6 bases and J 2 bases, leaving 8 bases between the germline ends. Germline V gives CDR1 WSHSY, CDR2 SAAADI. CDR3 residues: CASRGTAGNTIYF. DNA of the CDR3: TGCGCCAGCAGAGGGACCGCTGGAAACACCATATATTTT.

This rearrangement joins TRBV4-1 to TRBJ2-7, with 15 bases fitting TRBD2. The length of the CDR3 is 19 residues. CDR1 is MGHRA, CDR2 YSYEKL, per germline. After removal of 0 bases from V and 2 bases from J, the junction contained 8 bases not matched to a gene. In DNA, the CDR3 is TGCGCCAGCAGCCAAGAGTTCCCGGGACTAGCGGGGGGCGCCTACGAGCAGTACTTC. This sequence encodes CASSQEFPGLAGGAYEQYF.

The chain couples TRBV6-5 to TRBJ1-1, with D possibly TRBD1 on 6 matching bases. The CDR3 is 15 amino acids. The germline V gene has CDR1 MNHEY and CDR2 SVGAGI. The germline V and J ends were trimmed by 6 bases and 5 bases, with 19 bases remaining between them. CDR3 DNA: TGTGCCAGCAGGCCCCCGGGACAACAGGGAACTGAAGCTTTCTTT. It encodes CASRPPGQQGTEAFF.

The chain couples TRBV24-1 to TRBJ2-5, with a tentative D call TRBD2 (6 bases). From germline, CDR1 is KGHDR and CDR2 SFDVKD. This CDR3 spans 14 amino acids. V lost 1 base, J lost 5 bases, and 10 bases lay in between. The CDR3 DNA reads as TGTGCCACCAGTGATTTCGGGGGAGAGGAGACCCAGTACTTC. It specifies CATSDFGGEETQYF.

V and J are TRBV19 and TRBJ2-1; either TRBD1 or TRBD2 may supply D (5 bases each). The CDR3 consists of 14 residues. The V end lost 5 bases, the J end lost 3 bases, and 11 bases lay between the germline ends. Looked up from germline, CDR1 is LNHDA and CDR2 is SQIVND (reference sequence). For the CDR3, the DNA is TGTGCCAGTAGTCGGGACCTCAGCTACAATGAGCAGTTCTTC. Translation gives CASSRDLSYNEQFF.

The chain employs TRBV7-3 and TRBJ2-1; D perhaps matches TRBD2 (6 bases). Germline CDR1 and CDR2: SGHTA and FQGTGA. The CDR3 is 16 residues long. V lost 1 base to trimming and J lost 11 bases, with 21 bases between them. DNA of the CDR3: TGTGCCAGCAGCTTAAGCCCCCAGGGTGCGGGAAATAAGCAGTTCTTC. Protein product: CASSLSPQGAGNKQFF.

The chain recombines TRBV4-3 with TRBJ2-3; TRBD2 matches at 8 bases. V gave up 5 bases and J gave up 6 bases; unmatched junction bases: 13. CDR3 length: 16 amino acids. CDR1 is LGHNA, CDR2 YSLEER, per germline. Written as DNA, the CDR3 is TGCGCCAGCAGCACCCAACCGGGACTAGTAGACGATACGCAGTATTTT. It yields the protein CASSTQPGLVDDTQYF.

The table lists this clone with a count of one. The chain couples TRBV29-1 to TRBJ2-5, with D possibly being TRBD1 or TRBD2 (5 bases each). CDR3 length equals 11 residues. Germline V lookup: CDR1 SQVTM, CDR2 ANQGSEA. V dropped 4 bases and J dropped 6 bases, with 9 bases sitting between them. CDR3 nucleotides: TGCAGCGTTGTACCGGGACAGACCCAGTACTTC. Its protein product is CSVVPGQTQYF.

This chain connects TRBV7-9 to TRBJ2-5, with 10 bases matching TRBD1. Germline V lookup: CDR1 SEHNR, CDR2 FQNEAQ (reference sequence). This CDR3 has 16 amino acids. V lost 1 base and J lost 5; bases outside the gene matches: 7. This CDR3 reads CASSLGDRGLSETQYF. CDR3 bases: TGTGCCAGCAGCTTAGGTGACAGGGGGCTCTCGGAGACCCAGTACTTC.

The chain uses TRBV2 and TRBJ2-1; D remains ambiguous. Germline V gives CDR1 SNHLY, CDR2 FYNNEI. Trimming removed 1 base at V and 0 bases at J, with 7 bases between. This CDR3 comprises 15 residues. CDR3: CASSEGGDSYNEQFF. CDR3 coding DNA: TGTGCCAGCAGTGAAGGCGGAGACTCCTACAATGAGCAGTTCTTC.

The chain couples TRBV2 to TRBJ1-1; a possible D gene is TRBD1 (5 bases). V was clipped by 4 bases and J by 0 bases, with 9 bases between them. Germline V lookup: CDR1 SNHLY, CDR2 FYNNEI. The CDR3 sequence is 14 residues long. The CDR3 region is CASSGTFLNTEAFF. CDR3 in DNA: TGTGCCAGCAGTGGGACATTTTTGAACACTGAAGCTTTCTTT.

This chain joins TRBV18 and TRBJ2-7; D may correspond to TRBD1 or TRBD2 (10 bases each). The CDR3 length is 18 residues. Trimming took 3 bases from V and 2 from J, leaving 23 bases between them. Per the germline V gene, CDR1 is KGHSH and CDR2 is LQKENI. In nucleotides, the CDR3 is TGTGCCAGCTCACCCCGGGGACAGGGGACTAGCGAAGCCTACGAGCAGTACTTC. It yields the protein CASSPRGQGTSEAYEQYF.

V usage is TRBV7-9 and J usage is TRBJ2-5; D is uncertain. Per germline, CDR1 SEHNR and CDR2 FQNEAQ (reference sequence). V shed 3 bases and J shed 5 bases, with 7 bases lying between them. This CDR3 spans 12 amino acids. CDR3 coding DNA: TGTGCCAGCAGCTTTGGTCGGGAGACCCAGTACTTC. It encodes CASSFGRETQYF.

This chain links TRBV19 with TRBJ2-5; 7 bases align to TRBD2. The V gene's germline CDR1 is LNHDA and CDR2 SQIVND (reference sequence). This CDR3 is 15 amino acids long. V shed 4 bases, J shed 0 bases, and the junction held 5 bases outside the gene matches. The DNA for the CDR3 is TGTGCCAGTAGTACTAGCGGAGGGTACCAAGAGACCCAGTACTTC. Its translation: CASSTSGGYQETQYF.

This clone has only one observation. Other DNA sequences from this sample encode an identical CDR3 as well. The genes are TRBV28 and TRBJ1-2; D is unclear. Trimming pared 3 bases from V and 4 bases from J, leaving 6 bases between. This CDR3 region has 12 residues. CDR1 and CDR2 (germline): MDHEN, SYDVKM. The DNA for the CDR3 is TGTGCCAGCAGTTTGGCCAGCTATGGCTACACCTTC. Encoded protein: CASSLASYGYTF.